This T cell receptor (beta chain) was obtained from a study of blood T cells in healthy people across ages. At least 6 micrograms of total RNA were extracted per sample. This clonotype was counted between two and nine times. The authors ran a second PCR of 7 to 11 cycles using a sample-barcoded 5' primer and a J-beta primer mix. TCRdb redid the calling of the 5' RACE reads with MiXCR, one entry per CDR3 protein. The table shows around 580,000 distinct CDR3 sequences, with around 48% occurring only once. The V segment lost 5 bases and the J segment 2 bases; nucleotides outside the gene matches: 9. The CDR3 runs 16 residues. Looked up from germline, CDR1 is SGHVS and CDR2 is FNYEAQ.

The receptor's source is an older man in good health. The rearrangement uses TRBV7-6 and TRBJ2-3; 8 bases match TRBD2. Material for sequencing was blood. The CDR3 spells CASSPQTSVYTDTQYF. The DNA of the CDR3 is TGTGCCAGCAGCCCGCAGACTAGCGTATACACAGATACGCAGTATTTT.